The 14 T cell receptor beta chains presented below share a single source sample, sequenced in a study of blood T cell repertoires in COVID-19. Profiling relied on immunoSEQ multiplex PCR, and the TCRdb table lists in-frame clones only, not all of them. The table has fewer than 300,000 clones, more than 70% seen once. The specimen sequenced was peripheral blood. The receptors stem from a woman under 30 with acute or convalescent COVID-19.

This clone is a singleton in its sample. The chain employs TRBV9 and TRBJ1-6; TRBD1 matches at 7 bases. V lost 0 bases to trimming and J lost 8 bases; unmatched junction nucleotides: 2. Germline CDR1 and CDR2: SGDLS and YYNGEE. This CDR3 region has 14 residues. CDR3 bases: TGTGCCAGCAGCGTAGGGCAGGGGGATTCACCCCTCCACTTT. It yields the protein CASSVGQGDSPLHF.

This clone was seen a handful of times. This chain joins TRBV5-1 and TRBJ2-2; 9 bases are a match to TRBD1. Germline values: CDR1 SGHRS, CDR2 YFSETQ. The CDR3 spans 15 residues. J was trimmed by 6 bases and V by 2 bases; bases with no gene match: 5. CDR3 sequence: CASSFTGGDAGELFF. The CDR3 coding sequence is TGCGCCAGCAGCTTTACAGGGGGCGATGCCGGGGAGCTGTTTTTT.

This clone has more than one count but fewer than ten. The chain combines TRBV4-2 with TRBJ1-1; 7 bases agree with TRBD1. V lost 1 base to trimming and J lost 5 bases; unmatched junction nucleotides: 10. The CDR3 length is 16 residues. Germline V gene sequence: CDR1 LGHNA, CDR2 YNFKEQ. The CDR3 loop is CASSQVIGQEMTEAFF. The CDR3 DNA reads TGTGCCAGCAGCCAAGTAATAGGACAGGAGATGACTGAAGCTTTCTTT.

Of note for this clone: The junction differs from germline at one of its ends, possibly a read error. V gene TRBV4-1 combines with J gene TRBJ2-1; maybe TRBD2 (5 bases). This CDR3 region has 13 residues. Germline CDR1 and CDR2: MGHRA and YSYEKL. The CDR3 DNA reads as TGCGCCAGCAGTCAAGCGGAGAAGAATGAGCAGTTCTTC. This gives the protein CASSQAEKNEQFF.

The genes are TRBV18 and TRBJ2-3, with D unclear. V lost 0 bases to trimming and J lost 0 bases, with 4 bases between them. This CDR3 comprises 14 residues. From germline, CDR1 is KGHSH and CDR2 LQKENI. This CDR3 is CASSPPASTDTQYF. The CDR3 DNA is TGTGCCAGCTCACCACCGGCCAGCACAGATACGCAGTATTTT.

There are many counts of this clone. The rearrangement uses TRBV30 and TRBJ1-1; unclear D gene. The CDR3 extends over 11 amino acids. Germline CDR1 GTSNPN, CDR2 SVGIG (reference sequence). Trimming removed 5 bases at V and 1 base at J, with 5 bases between. CDR3 DNA sequence: TGTGCCTGGGAGAGGAACACTGAAGCTTTCTTT. As protein: CAWERNTEAFF. Using reference TRBV30 and TRBJ1-1 for the parts outside the CDR3, the full variable domain is SQTIHQWPATLVQPVGSPLSLECTVEGTSNPNLYWYRQAAGRGLQLLFYSVGIGQISSEVPQNLSASRPQDRQFILSSKKLLLSDSGFYLCAWERNTEAFFGQGTRLTVV.

The CDR3 loop is CASSQDLLVNQPQHF. The DNA for the CDR3 is TGTGCCAGCAGCCAAGATCTCCTAGTTAATCAGCCCCAGCATTTT. J is TRBJ1-5 and V is TRBV4-2, with no clear D. This CDR3 is 15 amino acids long. Looked up from germline, CDR1 is LGHNA and CDR2 is YNFKEQ. The ends were cut back, 0 bases at V and 4 bases at J, with 10 bases in the middle.

CDR3 sequence (DNA): TGTGCCAGTAGGACGGACAGGGGACGCAATCAGCCCCAGCATTTT. Translated, it gives CASRTDRGRNQPQHF. The chain employs TRBV19 and TRBJ1-5, with 9 nucleotides matching TRBD1. This CDR3 contains 15 residues. With 6 bases clipped from V and 2 bases from J, the junction kept 5 bases outside the gene matches. Germline-derived CDR1 and CDR2 are LNHDA and SQIVND (reference sequence).

In its sample, this clone was seen a few times. The rearrangement joins TRBV11-3 to TRBJ2-1; 8 bases fit TRBD1. V shed 5 bases and J 8 bases; nucleotides not matched to a gene: 17. The CDR3 spans 17 residues. Looked up from germline, CDR1 is SGHNT and CDR2 is YENEEA. The CDR3 loop reads CASSPTYTGGSRDEQFF. The CDR3 DNA is TGTGCCAGCAGCCCAACCTACACAGGGGGAAGTCGGGATGAGCAGTTCTTC.

The chain carries TRBV12-3 or TRBV12-4 and TRBJ2-1, with D possibly matching TRBD2 (5 bases). Trimming shortened V by 4 bases and J by 7 bases, and 11 bases separated the two germline ends. The length of the CDR3 is 13 residues. In nucleotides, the CDR3 is TGTGCCAGCAGTTCGGACTCCAAAAATGAGCAGTTCTTC. Translating it yields CASSSDSKNEQFF.

This clone turned up a few times. The genes are TRBV29-1 and TRBJ1-5; 7 bases fit TRBD1. CDR3 length: 15 residues. Trimming cost V 7 bases and J 0 bases; bases outside gene matches: 9. Per germline, CDR1 SQVTM and CDR2 ANQGSEA. CDR3 in amino acids: CSARDSLYSNQPQHF. As DNA, the CDR3 is TGCAGCGCCCGGGACAGCCTATATAGCAATCAGCCCCAGCATTTT.

The chain employs TRBV6-5 and TRBJ1-3; 7 positions agree with TRBD1. CDR3 length: 13 amino acids. V gave up 6 bases and J gave up 4 bases; unmatched junction bases: 3. In germline, CDR1 is MNHEY, CDR2 SVGAGI. CDR3 amino acids: CASRRGLGNTIYF. The DNA for the CDR3 is TGTGCCAGCAGAAGGGGGCTAGGAAACACCATATATTTT.

This chain connects TRBV30 to TRBJ1-2; possibly TRBD1 for D (5 bases). The ends were cut back, 0 bases at V and 2 bases at J, with 10 bases in the middle. This CDR3 contains 14 residues. The germline V gene encodes CDR1 GTSNPN and CDR2 SVGIG (reference sequence). The CDR3 DNA sequence: TGTGCCTGGAGTGTTAGGGCAGGGAACTATGGCTACACCTTC. Its protein is CAWSVRAGNYGYTF.

The chain employs TRBV11-3 and TRBJ2-3, with 8 bases identical to TRBD2. The CDR3 consists of 16 residues. Germline V lookup: CDR1 SGHNT, CDR2 YENEEA. V shed 1 base and J 0 bases; nucleotides not matched to a gene: 3. CDR3 nucleotides: TGTGCCAGCAGCTTAGGGGCTAGCGGGAGCACAGATACGCAGTATTTT. Its protein product is CASSLGASGSTDTQYF.